What follows are 21 T cell receptor beta chains derived from one specimen sequenced in a study of T cell changes during pregnancy in multiple sclerosis. Data came from immunoSEQ multiplex PCR; TCRdb stores just in-frame clones and leaves some out. The repertoire has around 42,000 clones, approximately 91% of them found once; the top ten carry approximately 2%. The sequencing here drew on CD4+ T cells from peripheral blood mononuclear cells, taken after pregnancy. These receptors originate from a female donor in good health, enrolled as a control in a pregnancy study.

This chain joins TRBV28 and TRBJ1-1, with 8 positions matching TRBD1. Germline lookup yields CDR1 MDHEN and CDR2 SYDVKM. This CDR3 spans 14 amino acids. J was trimmed by 3 bases and V by 3 bases; bases with no gene match: 3. CDR3 region: CASSFRGRDTEAFF. The DNA of the CDR3 is TGTGCCAGCAGTTTCAGGGGGCGCGACACTGAAGCTTTCTTT.

This chain joins TRBV27 and TRBJ1-4; possible D gene TRBD1, 5 bases. In germline, CDR1 is MNHEY, CDR2 SMNVEV (reference sequence). The CDR3 contains 15 residues. V was clipped by 6 bases and J by 2 bases, with 13 bases between them. The CDR3 nucleotides read TGTGCCAGCAGACCGCGGGGGGAGACTAATGAAAAACTGTTTTTT. It translates to CASRPRGETNEKLFF. The full variable domain, in which reference TRBV27 and TRBJ1-4 provide the parts outside the CDR3, is EAQVTQNPRYLITVTGKKLTVTCSQNMNHEYMSWYRQDPGLGLRQIYYSMNVEVTDKGDVPEGYKVSRKEKRNFPLILESPSPNQTSLYFCASRPRGETNEKLFFGSGTQLSVL.

V is TRBV28 and J is TRBJ2-7; 11 bases are a match to TRBD2. Per germline, CDR1 MDHEN and CDR2 SYDVKM. CDR3 size: 16 residues. V lost 7 bases and J lost 4; bases outside the gene matches: 12. CDR3 sequence (DNA): TGTGCCAGCACCCCACCGGGGCTAGCGGGAGGTTACGAGCAGTACTTC. Residues: CASTPPGLAGGYEQYF.

This chain joins TRBV4-1 and TRBJ1-5; D perhaps matches TRBD1 (5 bases). Looked up from germline, CDR1 is MGHRA and CDR2 is YSYEKL. V was cut by 0 bases and J by 1 base, with 13 bases left in between. CDR3 size: 17 residues. CDR3 coding DNA: TGCGCCAGCAGCCAAGAGGGTGGGCAGGGAAGCAATCAGCCCCAGCATTTT. This sequence encodes CASSQEGGQGSNQPQHF.

This clone was seen a handful of times. The chain recombines TRBV7-2 with TRBJ1-2; perhaps TRBD1 as D (5 bases). V lost 5 bases and J lost 3, with 13 bases in between. Germline-derived CDR1 and CDR2 are SGHTA and FQGNSA. This CDR3 spans 14 amino acids. CDR3 nucleotide sequence: TGTGCCAGCAGCGGGTTGGGGGGTCACTATGGCTACACCTTC. It is translated as CASSGLGGHYGYTF.

The V gene is TRBV5-1, the J gene TRBJ1-4; D uncertain. With 0 bases removed from V and 8 bases from J, the gap between germline ends came to 11 bases. The CDR3 is 14 residues long. Per germline, CDR1 SGHRS and CDR2 YFSETQ. The CDR3 loop is CASSLGRVEEKLFF. CDR3 in DNA: TGCGCCAGCAGCTTGGGGAGGGTAGAGGAAAAACTGTTTTTT. The complete variable domain, with remaining parts taken from reference TRBV5-1 and TRBJ1-4, reads KAGVTQTPRYLIKTRGQQVTLSCSPISGHRSVSWYQQTPGQGLQFLFEYFSETQRNKGNFPGRFSGRQFSNSRSEMNVSTLELGDSALYLCASSLGRVEEKLFFGSGTQLSVL.

CDR3 in DNA: TGTGCCAGTAGTACCTCCTCCGGGACTAGCTCCTACGAGCAGTACTTC. It translates to CASSTSSGTSSYEQYF. The chain uses TRBV19 and TRBJ2-7, with 8 bases identical to TRBD2. Germline-derived CDR1 and CDR2 are LNHDA and SQIVND (reference sequence). The CDR3 loop spans 16 amino acids. J lost 0 bases, V lost 4 bases, and 8 bases had no gene match. Full variable domain (rest looked up from reference TRBV19 and TRBJ2-7): DGGITQSPKYLFRKEGQNVTLSCEQNLNHDAMYWYRQDPGQGLRLIYYSQIVNDFQKGDIAEGYSVSREKKESFPLTVTSAQKNPTAFYLCASSTSSGTSSYEQYFGPGTRLTVT.

The chain uses TRBV29-1 and TRBJ2-4, with 9 bases aligning to TRBD1. Per germline, CDR1 SQVTM and CDR2 ANQGSEA. Trimming removed 5 bases from V and 8 bases from J; junction bases left unmatched: 4. CDR3 length: 12 residues. CDR3 protein: CSVYGDRDIQYF. DNA of the CDR3: TGCAGCGTTTATGGGGACAGGGACATTCAGTACTTC.

CDR3 sequence: CASSLHSSQETQYF. DNA for the CDR3: TGTGCCAGCAGCTTACATTCTAGCCAAGAGACCCAGTACTTC. The V gene is TRBV7-9, the J gene TRBJ2-5; D remains unclear. Germline-derived CDR1 and CDR2 are SEHNR and FQNEAQ (reference sequence). V shed 2 bases and J shed 1 base, with 8 bases lying between them. CDR3 length: 14 residues.

The gene calls are TRBV5-3 and TRBJ1-6, with TRBD1 identical over 7 bases. TRBV5-3 is an ORF for which the function is uncertain. The CDR3 has 15 residues. The ends lost 10 bases at V and 6 bases at J; junction bases unmatched: 13. The CDR3 DNA follows: TGTGCCGGTCCCGGGACAGCTTACCGTAATTCACCCCTCCACTTT. Encoded protein: CAGPGTAYRNSPLHF.

The table lists this clone with a count of one. This sequence joins TRBV6-5 and TRBJ1-5; D is possibly TRBD1 (5 bases). The CDR3 runs to 13 residues. In germline, CDR1 is MNHEY, CDR2 SVGAGI. Trimming pared 5 bases from V and 4 bases from J, leaving 9 bases between. CDR3 nucleotide sequence: TGTGCCAGCAGTCCGCAGGGAAATCAGCCCCAGCATTTT. It translates to CASSPQGNQPQHF.

The J gene is TRBJ1-2, the V gene TRBV5-1, with TRBD1 as a possible D gene (6 bases). Trimming left V 2 bases short and J 0 bases short, with 23 bases between. Germline CDR1 and CDR2: SGHRS and YFSETQ. The CDR3 is 19 amino acids. The CDR3 loop is CASSFFSLGGASPNYGYTF. CDR3 in DNA: TGCGCCAGCAGCTTTTTTTCGCTGGGGGGGGCTTCTCCTAACTATGGCTACACCTTC.

The chain joins TRBV5-1 to TRBJ1-2; 12 nucleotides line up with TRBD1. The CDR3 is made up of 16 amino acids. Germline V lookup: CDR1 SGHRS, CDR2 YFSETQ. V dropped 0 bases and J dropped 7; count of bases not matched to a gene: 7. In DNA, the CDR3 is TGCGCCAGCAGCTTGGCCACCGGGACAGGGGGCGCTGGCTACACCTTC. Protein: CASSLATGTGGAGYTF.

This chain links TRBV25-1 with TRBJ1-5; the match to TRBD1 covers 9 bases. The CDR3 is made up of 18 amino acids. The ends lost 2 bases at V and 4 bases at J; junction bases unmatched: 12. Germline V gene lookup returns CDR1 MGHDK and CDR2 SYGVNS. As DNA, the CDR3 is TGTGCCAGCAGTGAAAGGGGGACAGGGAAAGGGGCAAATCAGCCCCAGCATTTT. It is translated as CASSERGTGKGANQPQHF.

V is TRBV5-1 and J is TRBJ1-5, with D unresolved. The V end lost 0 bases, the J end lost 3 bases, and 10 bases lay between the germline ends. Germline CDR1 reads SGHRS; CDR2 reads YFSETQ. The CDR3 is 15 amino acids. CDR3 sequence: CASSLGGTFNQPQHF. CDR3 DNA sequence: TGCGCCAGCAGCTTGGGCGGCACCTTCAATCAGCCCCAGCATTTT. The full variable domain, rest sourced from reference TRBV5-1 and TRBJ1-5, is KAGVTQTPRYLIKTRGQQVTLSCSPISGHRSVSWYQQTPGQGLQFLFEYFSETQRNKGNFPGRFSGRQFSNSRSEMNVSTLELGDSALYLCASSLGGTFNQPQHFGDGTRLSIL.

This chain uses TRBV27 with TRBJ1-1; D remains ambiguous. V was cut by 5 bases and J by 0 bases, with 10 bases left in between. CDR1 is MNHEY and CDR2 is SMNVEV in the germline V gene (reference sequence). The CDR3 length is 14 residues. CDR3 sequence (DNA): TGTGCCAGCAGTGCCCTTGGAGTGAACACTGAAGCTTTCTTT. Translated, it gives CASSALGVNTEAFF.

The chain carries TRBV6-5 and TRBJ1-1, with D maybe TRBD1 (5 bases). The CDR3 sequence is 12 residues long. From germline, CDR1 is MNHEY and CDR2 SVGAGI. V lost 7 bases, J lost 1 base, and 7 bases lay in between. In DNA form, the CDR3 reads TGTGCCAGCAACCAGGGGAACACTGAAGCTTTCTTT. This encodes CASNQGNTEAFF.

This rearrangement joins TRBV27 to TRBJ1-6, with 7 bases that match TRBD1. V gave up 7 bases and J gave up 7 bases; unmatched junction bases: 4. Germline V CDR1 and CDR2: MNHEY, SMNVEV (reference sequence). CDR3 size: 13 residues. The DNA for the CDR3 is TGTGCCAGCACATACAGGGGAAATTCACCCCTCCACTTT. It specifies CASTYRGNSPLHF.

This rearrangement joins TRBV11-2 to TRBJ2-2, with unresolved D. Germline V gene data show CDR1 as SGHAT and CDR2 as FQNNGV. The length of the CDR3 is 14 residues. V was cut by 0 bases and J by 3 bases, with 5 bases left in between. The CDR3 DNA follows: TGTGCCAGCAGCTTAGACAGGCACACCGGGGAGCTGTTTTTT. Protein: CASSLDRHTGELFF.

The V and J genes are TRBV28 and TRBJ2-1; the match to TRBD1 covers 12 bases. Germline V gene sequence: CDR1 MDHEN, CDR2 SYDVKM. After removal of 4 bases from V and 4 bases from J, the junction contained 2 bases not matched to a gene. This CDR3 has 15 residues. The CDR3 reads CASSWGQGAYNEQFF. The CDR3 DNA is TGTGCCAGCAGTTGGGGACAGGGGGCTTACAATGAGCAGTTCTTC.

As DNA, the CDR3 is TGTGCCAGCAGTCCTCGACAGGGGGCGGGTCAGCCCCAGCATTTT. It codes for CASSPRQGAGQPQHF. This sequence joins TRBV27 and TRBJ1-5; 10 nucleotides match TRBD1. This CDR3 is built from 15 residues. Germline CDR1 MNHEY, CDR2 SMNVEV (reference sequence). The V gene end was trimmed by 5 bases and the J gene end by 6 bases; junction bases not matched to a gene: 7.